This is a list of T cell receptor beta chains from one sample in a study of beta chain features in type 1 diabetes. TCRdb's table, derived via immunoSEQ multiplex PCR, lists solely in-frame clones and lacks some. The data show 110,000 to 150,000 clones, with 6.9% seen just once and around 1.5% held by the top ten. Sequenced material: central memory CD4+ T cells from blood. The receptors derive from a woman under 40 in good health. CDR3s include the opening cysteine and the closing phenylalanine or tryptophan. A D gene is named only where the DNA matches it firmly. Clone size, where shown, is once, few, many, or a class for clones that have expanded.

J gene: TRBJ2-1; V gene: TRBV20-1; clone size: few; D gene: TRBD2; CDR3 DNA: TGCAGTGCTCCTACCGGGAGGGGAGGGTTCTTC; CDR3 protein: CSAPTGRGGFF
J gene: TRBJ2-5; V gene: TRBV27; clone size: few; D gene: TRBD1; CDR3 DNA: TGTGCCAGCAGTATAAGGGACAGGGGTCAAGAGACCCAGTACTTC; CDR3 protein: CASSIRDRGQETQYF
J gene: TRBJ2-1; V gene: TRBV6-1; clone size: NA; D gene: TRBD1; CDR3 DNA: TGTGCCAGCAGTGGGAGGACAGGTAGCTACAATGAGCAGTTCTTC; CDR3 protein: CASSGRTGSYNEQFF
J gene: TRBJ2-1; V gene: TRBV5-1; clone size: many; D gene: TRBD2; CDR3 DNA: TGCGCCAGCAATTTGGGGCGGGGGGACTACAATGAGCAGTTCTTC; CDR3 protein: CASNLGRGDYNEQFF
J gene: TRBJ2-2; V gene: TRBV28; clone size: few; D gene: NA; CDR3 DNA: TGTGCCAGCAGAAATCAGGGGACGACCGGGGAGCTGTTTTTT; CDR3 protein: CASRNQGTTGELFF
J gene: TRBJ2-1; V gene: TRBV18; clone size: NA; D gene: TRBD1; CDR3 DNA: TGTGCCAGCTCACTCAGGACAGGGGGGTACAATGAGCAGTTCTTC; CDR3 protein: CASSLRTGGYNEQFF
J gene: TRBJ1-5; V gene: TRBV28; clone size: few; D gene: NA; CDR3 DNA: TGTGCCAGCAGTTTGGTCGGGGGGCCGGGGGGTTTGGCCCAGCATTTT; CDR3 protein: CASSLVGGPGGLAQHF
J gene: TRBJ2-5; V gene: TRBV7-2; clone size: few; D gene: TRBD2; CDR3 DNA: TGTGCCAGCAGCACGGGGTCAGGGAGGGCAGAGACCCAGTACTTC; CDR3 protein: CASSTGSGRAETQYF
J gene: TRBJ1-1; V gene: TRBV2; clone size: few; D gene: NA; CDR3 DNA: TGTGCCAGCAAACTTAACACTGAAGCTTTCTTT; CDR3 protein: CASKLNTEAFF
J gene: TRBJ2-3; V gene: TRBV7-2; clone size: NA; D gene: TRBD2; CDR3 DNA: TGTGCCAGCACCCAAAAGGGGGGGAGCGGGAGGGCCGGTCGGGATACGCAGTATTTT; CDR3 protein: CASTQKGGSGRAGRDTQYF
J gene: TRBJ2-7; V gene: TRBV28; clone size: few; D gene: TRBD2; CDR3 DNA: TGTGCCAGCACTTCCGGGACTAGCGGGGGGTACGAGCAGTACTTC; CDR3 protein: CASTSGTSGGYEQYF
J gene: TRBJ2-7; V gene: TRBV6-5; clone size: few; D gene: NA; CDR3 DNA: TGTGCCAGCAGTTATTGGCAGGAGCAGTACTTC; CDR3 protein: CASSYWQEQYF
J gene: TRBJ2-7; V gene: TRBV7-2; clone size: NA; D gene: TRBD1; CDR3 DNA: TGTGCCAGCAGCGCGGGACAGGGGCCCTACGAGCAGTACTTC; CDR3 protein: CASSAGQGPYEQYF
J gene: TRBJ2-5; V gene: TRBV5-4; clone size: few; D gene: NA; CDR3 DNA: TGTGCCAGCAGCTTTAGTCGACTAGGGTGGGAGACCCAGTACTTC; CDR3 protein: CASSFSRLGWETQYF
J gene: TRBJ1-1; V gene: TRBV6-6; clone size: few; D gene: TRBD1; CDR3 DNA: TGTGCCAGCAAGAGGCGGGACAGAGTCGACACTGAAGCTTTCTTT; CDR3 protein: CASKRRDRVDTEAFF
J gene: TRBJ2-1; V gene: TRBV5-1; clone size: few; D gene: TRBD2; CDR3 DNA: TGCGCCAGCAGCCCCGCAGCGGGAGCCAGCTATGAGCAGTTCTTC; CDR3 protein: CASSPAAGASYEQFF
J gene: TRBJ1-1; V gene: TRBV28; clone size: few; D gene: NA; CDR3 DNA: TGTGCCAGCACCCTAAACAGGGCCACTGAAGCTTTCTTT; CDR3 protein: CASTLNRATEAFF